One sample yielded the 9 T cell receptor beta chains listed below, sequenced in a study of CD8 T cells in ankylosing spondylitis. Broader study findings: Ankylosing spondylitis blood appeared to carry a characteristic TCR beta motif of roughly 8 highly homologous variants.

TCRdb reprocessed the 5' RACE reads via MiXCR and lists one record per CDR3 protein. The data contain around 390,000 distinct CDR3 sequences, 20% to 25% of them singletons. No antigen is known for these receptors. Sequencing was carried out using blood, either unsorted or a sorted T cell fraction (not recorded which). The receptors here all came from a male donor with ankylosing spondylitis.

This clonotype showed up just a few times. The chain joins TRBV11-2 to TRBJ2-1; 9 nucleotides align to TRBD2. CDR1 and CDR2 (germline): SGHAT, FQNNGV. CDR3 length: 17 residues. J gave up 2 bases and V 0 bases, and 5 bases lay outside the gene matches. Here the CDR3 reads CASSLEGAGGTYNEQFF. In nucleotides, the CDR3 is TGTGCCAGCAGCTTAGAGGGAGCGGGAGGTACCTACAATGAGCAGTTCTTC.

This chain joins TRBV6-6 and TRBJ2-2; D gene ambiguous. The V end lost 6 bases, the J end lost 6 bases, and 11 bases lay between the germline ends. CDR3 length: 13 residues. CDR1 is MNHNY, CDR2 SVGAGI, per germline (reference sequence). Written as DNA, the CDR3 is TGTGCCAGCAGACCCGCAGCCGCCGGGGAGCTGTTTTTT. Its translation: CASRPAAAGELFF.

The chain couples TRBV18 to TRBJ2-3, with 11 bases aligning to TRBD2. V lost 4 bases to trimming and J lost 0 bases; unmatched junction nucleotides: 6. The length of the CDR3 is 17 residues. From germline, CDR1 is KGHSH and CDR2 LQKENI. The CDR3 is CASSRGLAVISTDTQYF. The CDR3 region has the DNA TGTGCCAGCTCACGGGGACTAGCGGTTATCAGCACAGATACGCAGTATTTT. The variable domain in full, with the rest retrieved from reference TRBV18 and TRBJ2-3, is NAGVMQNPRHLVRRRGQEARLRCSPMKGHSHVYWYRQLPEEGLKFMVYLQKENIIDESGMPKERFSAEFPKEGPSILRIQQVVRGDSAAYFCASSRGLAVISTDTQYFGPGTRLTVL.

This clonotype was found a few times. The chain employs TRBV29-1 and TRBJ2-5, with 7 bases fitting TRBD2. Germline loops: CDR1 SQVTM, CDR2 ANQGSEA. The CDR3 is 16 amino acids. V lost 4 bases to trimming and J lost 1 base; unmatched junction nucleotides: 12. CDR3 in DNA: TGCAGCGTTGTTAGGCTAGCGGAGACCACCCAAGAGACCCAGTACTTC. This sequence encodes CSVVRLAETTQETQYF.

There are a few counts of this clonotype. The chain carries TRBV6-1 and TRBJ2-7; TRBD2 matches at 10 bases. V lost 8 bases, J lost 7 bases, and 8 bases stayed unmatched. There are 13 residues in the CDR3. The germline V gene encodes CDR1 MNHNS and CDR2 SASEGT. The CDR3 DNA reads TGTGCCAGCCAGCGGGAGGGCCTTTGGGAGCAGTACTTC. Encoded protein: CASQREGLWEQYF.

The J gene is TRBJ2-3, the V gene TRBV3-1, with D unresolved. There are 12 residues in the CDR3. Germline assignment: CDR1 LGHDT and CDR2 YNNKEL (reference sequence). The ends were cut back, 1 base at V and 4 bases at J, with 3 bases in the middle. For the CDR3, the DNA is TGTGCCAGCAGCCAAGCTCCAGATACGCAGTATTTT. It specifies CASSQAPDTQYF.

This clonotype was counted only a few times. This chain uses TRBV18 with TRBJ1-3; TRBD1 matches at 9 bases. The CDR3 has 16 residues. Trimming cost V 2 bases and J 0 bases; bases outside gene matches: 2. Germline CDR1 KGHSH, CDR2 LQKENI. CDR3 sequence (DNA): TGTGCCAGCTCACCAGGGACAGGGAGCTCTGGAAACACCATATATTTT. This gives the protein CASSPGTGSSGNTIYF.

This CDR3 reads CASSKAGGDGGQETQYF. The CDR3 DNA is TGTGCCAGCAGCAAGGCTGGCGGCGACGGGGGTCAAGAGACCCAGTACTTC. V gene TRBV7-9 combines with J gene TRBJ2-5; weak D call: TRBD2 (6 bases). The V gene's germline CDR1 is SEHNR and CDR2 FQNEAQ (reference sequence). CDR3 length equals 17 residues. V was shortened by 5 bases and J by 2 bases, with 21 bases between the two germline ends.

This rearrangement joins TRBV4-3 to TRBJ1-4; D perhaps matches TRBD1 (5 bases). Deletions cut 4 bases from V and 4 bases from J, with 19 bases between. Germline CDR1 LGHNA, CDR2 YSLEER. The length of the CDR3 is 17 residues. CDR3 region: CASSLSGTLSGNEKLFF. CDR3 DNA: TGCGCCAGCAGCCTCTCCGGGACCCTTTCGGGTAATGAAAAACTGTTTTTT.